The table lists the clone carrying this TCR beta chain with many counts. The antigen remains unidentified. The ends lost 8 bases at V and 1 base at J; junction bases unmatched: 7. Germline V CDR1 and CDR2: SQVTM, ANQGSEA. The CDR3 is made up of 14 amino acids. The sample comes from a study of human T cells and chemical hapten exposure. Study in general: DPC at 2% was the sensitizing agent, placed on approximately 2 cm by approximately 2 cm of upper inner arm skin.

Documented time point: pre-sensitization, week 0. The treatment: therapeutic diphenylcyclopropenone sensitization with weekly scalp DPC. Researchers extracted total RNA from unfractionated whole blood. Whole-study findings and limits: TCRs at a frequency above 1 in 1000 stayed unchanged with DPC sensitization.

TCRdb recomputed calls from the RACE reads with MiXCR, one row per CDR3 protein. Of approximately 320,000 distinct CDR3 sequences listed, 4.5% to 7% are singletons. This TCR was sampled from a woman aged 18-35 years with alopecia areata. Some clones in this sample may be carry-over from other donors' samples. The specimen was whole blood, collected in connection with sensitization to the hapten diphenylcyclopropenone (DPC). The gene calls are TRBV29-1 and TRBJ2-2; 7 bases are shared with TRBD1. CDR3 sequence reads: CSYRGQLNTGELFF. Here the CDR3 DNA reads TGCAGCTACCGGGGACAGCTGAACACCGGGGAGCTGTTTTTT.